This entry describes one TCR beta chain. The antigen is unknown. The record originates from a study of T cell responses to AZD1222 COVID-19 vaccine. At the level of the study: Researchers grouped second doses given at about 4 or about 12 weeks into one pool.

Trimming stripped 2 bases from V and 4 bases from J, with 14 bases between. The V gene's germline CDR1 is LGHNT and CDR2 FRNRAP. The CDR3 has 15 residues. The repertoire was sequenced with immunoSEQ multiplex PCR; TCRdb's copy has only in-frame clones and lacks some. This sample has approximately 190,000 clones, with around 92% found just once. Findings of the study overall: Across spike, vaccine-associated CD4 TCRs were found, dominant at 160-218 and 743-854. After two AZD1222 doses, spike-specific TCR breadth and depth rose versus day 0.

The receptor comes from an adult in good health. The gene calls are TRBV12-5 and TRBJ1-1, with a weak D call TRBD1 (6 bases). The sample in question was peripheral blood, obtained on day 0 of AZD1222 vaccination. CDR3 residues: CASGLNTGSRTEAFF. The CDR3 nucleotides read TGTGCTAGTGGTTTGAATACAGGGTCGCGCACTGAAGCTTTCTTT.